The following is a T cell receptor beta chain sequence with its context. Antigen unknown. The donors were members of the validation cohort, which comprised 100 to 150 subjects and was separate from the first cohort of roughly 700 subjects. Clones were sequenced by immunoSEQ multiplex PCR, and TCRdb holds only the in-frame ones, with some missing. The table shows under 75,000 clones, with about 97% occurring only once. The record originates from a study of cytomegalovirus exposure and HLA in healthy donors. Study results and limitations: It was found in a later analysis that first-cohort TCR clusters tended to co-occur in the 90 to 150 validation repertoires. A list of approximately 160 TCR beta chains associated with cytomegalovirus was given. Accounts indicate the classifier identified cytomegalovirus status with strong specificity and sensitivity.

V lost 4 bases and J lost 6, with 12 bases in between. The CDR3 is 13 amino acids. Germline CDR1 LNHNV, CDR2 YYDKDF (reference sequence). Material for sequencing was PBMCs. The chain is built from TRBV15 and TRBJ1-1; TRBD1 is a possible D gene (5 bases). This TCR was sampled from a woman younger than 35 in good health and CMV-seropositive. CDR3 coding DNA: TGTGCCACCAGCACCCGACAGTATTCTGAAGCTTTCTTT. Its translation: CATSTRQYSEAFF.